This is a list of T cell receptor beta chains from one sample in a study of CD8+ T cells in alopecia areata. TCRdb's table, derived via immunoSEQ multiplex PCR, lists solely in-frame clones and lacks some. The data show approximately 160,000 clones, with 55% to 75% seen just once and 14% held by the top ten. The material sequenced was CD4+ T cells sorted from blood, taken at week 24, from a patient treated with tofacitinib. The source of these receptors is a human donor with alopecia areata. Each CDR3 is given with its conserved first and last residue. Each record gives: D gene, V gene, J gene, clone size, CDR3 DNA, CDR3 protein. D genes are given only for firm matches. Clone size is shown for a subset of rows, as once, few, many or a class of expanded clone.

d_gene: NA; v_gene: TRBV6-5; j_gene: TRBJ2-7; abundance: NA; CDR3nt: TGTGCCAGCAGTTACTCGAGAAGGCAGGGATGGTACGAGCAGTACTTC; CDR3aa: CASSYSRRQGWYEQYF
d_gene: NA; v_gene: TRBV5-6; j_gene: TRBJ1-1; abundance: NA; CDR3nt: TGTGCCAGCAGCTTGGAACAGGTCTATTTCTTT; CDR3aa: CASSLEQVYFF
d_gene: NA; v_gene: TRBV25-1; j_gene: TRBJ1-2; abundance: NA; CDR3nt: TGTGCCAGCAGTGAATTACTGGGGTCTCCGCGTGGCTACACCTTC; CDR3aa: CASSELLGSPRGYTF
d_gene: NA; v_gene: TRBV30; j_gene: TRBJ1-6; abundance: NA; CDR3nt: TGTGCCTGGAACCCTCAGAGGGGCCCGAATTCACCCCTCCACTTT; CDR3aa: CAWNPQRGPNSPLHF
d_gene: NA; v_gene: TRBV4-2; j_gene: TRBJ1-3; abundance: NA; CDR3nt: TGTGCCAGCAGCCAAGAGGGGACAAGCTCTGGAAACACCATATATTTT; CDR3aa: CASSQEGTSSGNTIYF
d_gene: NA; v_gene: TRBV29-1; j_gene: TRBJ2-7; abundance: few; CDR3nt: TGCAGCGTTGAGGGGGGATTGAGCTACGAGCAGTACTTC; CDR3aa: CSVEGGLSYEQYF
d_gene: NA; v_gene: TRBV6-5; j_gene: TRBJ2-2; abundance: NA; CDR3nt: TGTGCCAGCAGTTACAGGGGTGGGGAGCTGTTTTTT; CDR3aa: CASSYRGGELFF
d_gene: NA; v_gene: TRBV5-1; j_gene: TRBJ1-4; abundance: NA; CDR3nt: TGCGCCAGCAGAATGGGGCGTGAAAAACTGTTTTTT; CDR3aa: CASRMGREKLFF
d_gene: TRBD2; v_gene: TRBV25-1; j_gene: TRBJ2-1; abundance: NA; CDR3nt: TGTGCCAGCAGCCTAGCGGGGGGTTACAATGAGCAGTTCTTC; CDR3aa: CASSLAGGYNEQFF
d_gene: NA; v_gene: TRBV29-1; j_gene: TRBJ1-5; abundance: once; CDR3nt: TGCAGCGTTGCTGGGGGGGGCAATCAGCCCCAGCATTTT; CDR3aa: CSVAGGGNQPQHF
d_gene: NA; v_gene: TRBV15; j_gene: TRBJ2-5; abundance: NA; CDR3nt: TGTGCCACCAGCAGCGGGGCCTCTCGGGCGTACCAAGAGACCCAGTACTTC; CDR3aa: CATSSGASRAYQETQYF
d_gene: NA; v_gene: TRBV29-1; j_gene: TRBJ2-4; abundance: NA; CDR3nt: TGCAGCGTTTTGGGAATAGCCAAAAACATTCAGTACTTC; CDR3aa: CSVLGIAKNIQYF
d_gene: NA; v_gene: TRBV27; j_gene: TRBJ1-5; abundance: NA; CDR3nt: TGTGCCAGCAGACCACAACAGGGCCGAAATCAGCCCCAGCATTTT; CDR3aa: CASRPQQGRNQPQHF
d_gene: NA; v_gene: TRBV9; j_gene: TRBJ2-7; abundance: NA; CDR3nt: TGTGCCAGCAGCGTGGGGCAAAGGATCCACGAGCAGTACTTC; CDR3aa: CASSVGQRIHEQYF
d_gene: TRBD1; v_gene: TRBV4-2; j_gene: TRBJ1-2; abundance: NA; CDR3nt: TGTGCCAGCAGCCAACGGACAGGGACTAACTATGGCTACACCTTC; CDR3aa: CASSQRTGTNYGYTF
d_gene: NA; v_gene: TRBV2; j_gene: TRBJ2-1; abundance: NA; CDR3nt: TGTGCCAGCAGTGTTTGGAGGGATGAGCAGTTCTTC; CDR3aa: CASSVWRDEQFF
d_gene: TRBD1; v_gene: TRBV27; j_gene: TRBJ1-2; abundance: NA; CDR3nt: TGTGCCAGCAGGCGGGACAGGGGCAACTATGGCTACACCTTC; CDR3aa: CASRRDRGNYGYTF
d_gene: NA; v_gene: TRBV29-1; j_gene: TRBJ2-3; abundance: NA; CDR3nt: TGCAGCGTTGAACCCGCCGATGCCCCCACAGATACGCAGTATTTT; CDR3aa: CSVEPADAPTDTQYF
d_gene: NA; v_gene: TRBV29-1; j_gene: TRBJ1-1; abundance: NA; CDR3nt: TGCAGCGCCCAGATGAACACTGAAGCTTTCTTT; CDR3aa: CSAQMNTEAFF
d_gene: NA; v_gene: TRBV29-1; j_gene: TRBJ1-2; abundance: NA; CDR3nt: TGCAGCGTTGATCGTGACCCCTTC; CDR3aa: CSVDRDPF
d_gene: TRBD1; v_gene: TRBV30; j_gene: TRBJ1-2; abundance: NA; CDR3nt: TGTGCCTCTGACAGGGGCGGGGGCTACACCTTC; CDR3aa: CASDRGGGYTF
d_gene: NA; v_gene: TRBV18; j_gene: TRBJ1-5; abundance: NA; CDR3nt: TGTGCCAGCTCAATACAGGGCGGCAATCAGCCCCAGCATTTT; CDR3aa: CASSIQGGNQPQHF
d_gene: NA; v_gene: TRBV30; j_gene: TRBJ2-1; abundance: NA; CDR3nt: TGTGCCTGGAGTGTAGACAGTTTGGGGCATGAGCAGTTCTTC; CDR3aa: CAWSVDSLGHEQFF
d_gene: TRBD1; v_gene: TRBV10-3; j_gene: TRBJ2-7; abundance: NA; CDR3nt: TGTGCCATCAGTGAGTCGGGACAGGGGACCTACGAGCAGTACTTC; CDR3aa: CAISESGQGTYEQYF
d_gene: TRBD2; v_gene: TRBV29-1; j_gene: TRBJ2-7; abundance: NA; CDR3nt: TGCAGCGTCCGGGGCAGCGGGGTCTACGAGCAGTACTTC; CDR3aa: CSVRGSGVYEQYF
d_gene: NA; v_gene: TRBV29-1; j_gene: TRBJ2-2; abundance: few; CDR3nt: TGCAGCGTTCGTACAGGGTCGTTGGGGGAGCTGTTTTTT; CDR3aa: CSVRTGSLGELFF
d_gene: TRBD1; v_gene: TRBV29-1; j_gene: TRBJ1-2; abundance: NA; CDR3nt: TGCAGCGTTCAAGACAGGGGTGAAGGCTACACCTTC; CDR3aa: CSVQDRGEGYTF
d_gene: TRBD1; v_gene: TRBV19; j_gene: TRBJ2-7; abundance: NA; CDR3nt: TGTGCCAGTAGTATAAGGGACAGCATCGAGCAGTACTTC; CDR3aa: CASSIRDSIEQYF
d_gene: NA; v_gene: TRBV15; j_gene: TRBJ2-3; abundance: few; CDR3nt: TGTGCCACCAGCAGAGACCCTACGTCGGCGGCCACGCAGTATTTT; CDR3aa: CATSRDPTSAATQYF
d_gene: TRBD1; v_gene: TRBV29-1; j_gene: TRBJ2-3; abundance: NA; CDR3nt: TGCAGCGTTGCCTCGGGACAGCACACAGATACGCAGTATTTT; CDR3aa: CSVASGQHTDTQYF
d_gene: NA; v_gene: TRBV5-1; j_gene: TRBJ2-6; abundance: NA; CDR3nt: TGCGCCAGCAGCTTGGGGAACAGCAACTCTGGGGCCAACGTCCTGACTTTC; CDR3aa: CASSLGNSNSGANVLTF
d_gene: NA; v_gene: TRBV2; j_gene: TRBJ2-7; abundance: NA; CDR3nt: TGTGCCAGCAGTCGACAGGTAACCTACGAGCAGTACTTC; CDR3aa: CASSRQVTYEQYF
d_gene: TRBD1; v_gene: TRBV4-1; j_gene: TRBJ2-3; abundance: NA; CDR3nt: TGCGCCAGCAGCCAGGGCAACCCCGGGACAGGCACAGATACGCAGTATTTT; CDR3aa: CASSQGNPGTGTDTQYF
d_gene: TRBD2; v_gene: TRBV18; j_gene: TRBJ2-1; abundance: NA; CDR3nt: TGTGCCAGCTCACCAGAGGGACTAGCGAACGGGTTCTTC; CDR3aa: CASSPEGLANGFF
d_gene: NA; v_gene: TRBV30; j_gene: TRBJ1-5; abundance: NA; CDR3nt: TGTGCCTGGAGTGAAGGGACTATCAATCAGCCCCAGCATTTT; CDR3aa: CAWSEGTINQPQHF
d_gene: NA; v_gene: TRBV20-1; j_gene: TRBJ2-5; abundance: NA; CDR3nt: TGCAGTGCTAGAGAGTTAGAGACCCAGTACTTC; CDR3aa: CSARELETQYF
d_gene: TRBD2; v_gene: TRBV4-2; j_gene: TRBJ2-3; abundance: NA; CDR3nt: TGTGCCAGCAGCCAAGATGCTAGCGGGGCAGATACGCAGTATTTT; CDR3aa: CASSQDASGADTQYF
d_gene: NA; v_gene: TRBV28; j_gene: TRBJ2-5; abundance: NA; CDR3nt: TGTGCCGTTCTAGCTCGGGTGGGTGAGACCCAGTACTTC; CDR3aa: CAVLARVGETQYF
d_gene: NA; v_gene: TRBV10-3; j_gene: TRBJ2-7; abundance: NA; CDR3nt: TGTGCCATCAACGGGGGACTTACCTACGAGCAGTACTTC; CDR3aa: CAINGGLTYEQYF
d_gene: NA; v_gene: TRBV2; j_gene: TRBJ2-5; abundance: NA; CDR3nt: TGTGCCAGTCTACCCCAGGTTCCTGGAGGCGAGACCCAGTACTTC; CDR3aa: CASLPQVPGGETQYF
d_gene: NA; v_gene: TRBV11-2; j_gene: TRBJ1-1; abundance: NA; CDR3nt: TGTGCCAGCAGCTTAGTCGGACGTAACACTGAAGCTTTCTTT; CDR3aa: CASSLVGRNTEAFF
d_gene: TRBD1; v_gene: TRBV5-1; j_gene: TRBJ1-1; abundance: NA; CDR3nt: TGCGCCAGCAGCTCCTGGGGGACAGGGTCAACCGAAGCTTTCTTT; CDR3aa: CASSSWGTGSTEAFF
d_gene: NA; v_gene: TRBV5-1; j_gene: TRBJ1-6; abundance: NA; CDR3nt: TGCGCCAGCAGCTTGGAACAGGATAATTCACCCCTCCACTTT; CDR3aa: CASSLEQDNSPLHF
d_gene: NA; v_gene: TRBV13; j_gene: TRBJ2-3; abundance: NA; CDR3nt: TGTGCCAGCAGCTTAGCAGGTAGCACAGATACGCAGTATTTT; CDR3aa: CASSLAGSTDTQYF
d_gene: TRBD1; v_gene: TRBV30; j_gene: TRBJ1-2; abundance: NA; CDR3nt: TGTGCCTGGAACGGACAGGACTATGGCTACACCTTC; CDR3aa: CAWNGQDYGYTF
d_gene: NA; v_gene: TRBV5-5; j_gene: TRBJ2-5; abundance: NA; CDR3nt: TGTGCCAGCAGCCGACTGGGCAGGACGATCCAAGAGACCCAGTACTTC; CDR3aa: CASSRLGRTIQETQYF
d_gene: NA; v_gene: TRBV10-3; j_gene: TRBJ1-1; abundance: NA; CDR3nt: TGTGCCATCAGTGAGACCTGGAATCTTGAAGCTTTCTTT; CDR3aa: CAISETWNLEAFF
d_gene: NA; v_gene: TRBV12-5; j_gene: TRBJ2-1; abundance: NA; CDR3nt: TGTGCTAGTGGAGAAAGGGCTGAGCAGTTCTTC; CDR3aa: CASGERAEQFF
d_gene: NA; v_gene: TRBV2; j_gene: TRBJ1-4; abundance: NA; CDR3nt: TGTGCCAGCAGCCCCGTTGGAGGGTTGGATGAAAAACTGTTTTTT; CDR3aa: CASSPVGGLDEKLFF
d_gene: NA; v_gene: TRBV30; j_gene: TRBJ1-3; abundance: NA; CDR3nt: TGTGCCACCGAGGGACACTTCGGAAACACCATATATTTT; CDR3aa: CATEGHFGNTIYF
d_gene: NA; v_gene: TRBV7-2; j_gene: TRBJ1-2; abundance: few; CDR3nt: TGTGCCAGCAGCACCAGGGGATACACCTTC; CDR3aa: CASSTRGYTF
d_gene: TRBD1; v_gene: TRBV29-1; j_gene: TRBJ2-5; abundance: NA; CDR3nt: TGCAGCGTGGGACAGGCACAAGAGACCCAGTACTTC; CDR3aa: CSVGQAQETQYF
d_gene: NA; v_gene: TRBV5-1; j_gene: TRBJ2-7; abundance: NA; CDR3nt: TGCGCCAGCAGCTTGTCTCAGGGCCCCTACGAGCAGTACTTC; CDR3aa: CASSLSQGPYEQYF
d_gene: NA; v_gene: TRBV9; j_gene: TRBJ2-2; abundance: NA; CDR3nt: TGTGCCAGCAGCCAAATCGACAGAAACGGGGAGCTGTTTTTT; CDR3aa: CASSQIDRNGELFF
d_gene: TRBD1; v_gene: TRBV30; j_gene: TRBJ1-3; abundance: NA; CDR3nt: TGTGCCTGGAGCTCGGGACAGGGACGAAACACCATATATTTT; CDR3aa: CAWSSGQGRNTIYF
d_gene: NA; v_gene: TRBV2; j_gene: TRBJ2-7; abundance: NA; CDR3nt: TGTGCCAGCAGTGAAGCAAATTTCGAGCAGTACTTC; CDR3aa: CASSEANFEQYF
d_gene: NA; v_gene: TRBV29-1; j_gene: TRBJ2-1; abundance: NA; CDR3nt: TGCAGCGTTGAAATCAGGAGGGCGATAAATGAGCAGTTCTTC; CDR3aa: CSVEIRRAINEQFF
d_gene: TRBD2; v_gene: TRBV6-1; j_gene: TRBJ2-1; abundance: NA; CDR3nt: TGTGCCAGCAGTGATATGGGACTAGCGGGGGGGCCCCACAATGAGCAGTTCTTC; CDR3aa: CASSDMGLAGGPHNEQFF